This TCR beta chain was identified in a study of blood T cell repertoires in COVID-19. Original data processing: How many nucleated cells were present was estimated from reference gene primer amplification. Using immunoSEQ multiplex PCR, the repertoire was profiled, and TCRdb retains in-frame clones only, with some absent. Clonal size and the V and J genes are those of that table, whereas D and trimming came from the DNA. This sample has roughly 220,000 clones, with 70% to 85% found just once. Source material: PBMCs or T cells enriched from blood (not recorded which). The sequence was collected from a man aged 35-49 years who had recovered from COVID-19.

CDR3 DNA sequence: TGTGCCAGCAGCCAAGGCGGTCTGACCTACAATGAGCAGTTCTTC. Translated: CASSQGGLTYNEQFF. This chain links TRBV3-1 (or the pseudogene TRBV3-2) with TRBJ2-1; D remains ambiguous. Germline lookup yields CDR1 LGHDT and CDR2 YNNKEL (reference sequence). Trimming stripped 1 base from V and 2 bases from J, with 9 bases between. The length of the CDR3 is 15 residues.